The 4 T cell receptor beta chains presented below share a single source sample, sequenced in a study of blood T cells in healthy people across ages. For the second PCR, which ran for 7 to 11 cycles, a sample-barcoded 5' primer and a J-beta primer mix were used. Using its own MiXCR run on the 5' RACE reads, TCRdb lists one record per CDR3 protein. The table shows 1.5 million to 1.9 million distinct CDR3 sequences, with approximately 42% occurring only once. Sequenced sample: blood. These receptors were collected from a young woman in good health.

This clonotype was recorded a few times. CDR3 in DNA: TGTGCCAGCAGCCGCGGCACGCACTACGAGCAGTACTTC. Residues: CASSRGTHYEQYF. The chain has TRBV9 and TRBJ2-7, with D uncertain. Germline CDR1 SGDLS, CDR2 YYNGEE. V gave up 4 bases and J gave up 3 bases, with 11 bases separating them. The CDR3 is 13 amino acids.

The gene calls are TRBV6-5 and TRBJ2-1; D uncertain. Trimming took off 1 base at V and 0 bases at J, with 7 bases between the two ends. The CDR3 runs 15 residues. Germline V gene lookup returns CDR1 MNHEY and CDR2 SVGAGI. CDR3 nucleotide sequence: TGTGCCAGCAGTTACTACCGGGCCTCCTACAATGAGCAGTTCTTC. It yields the protein CASSYYRASYNEQFF.

This clonotype has just one count. The V call is TRBV4-3, the J call TRBJ2-7, with 7 bases lining up with TRBD2. CDR1 is LGHNA, CDR2 YSLEER, per germline. The CDR3 is 14 amino acids. V was pared by 0 bases and J by 5 bases, with 4 bases of the junction left unmatched. The CDR3 region has the DNA TGCGCCAGCAGCCAAGATTGGACTAGGCACGAGCAGTACTTC. Translation: CASSQDWTRHEQYF.

This clonotype was seen a few times. This chain joins TRBV4-2 and TRBJ2-3; 7 positions agree with TRBD2. CDR3 length equals 18 residues. J was trimmed by 4 bases and V by 0 bases; bases with no gene match: 13. CDR1 and CDR2 (germline): LGHNA, YNFKEQ. In nucleotides, the CDR3 is TGTGCCAGCAGCCAAGAGATGTTAGAGGGAGGGGTTTCAGATACGCAGTATTTT. Translated: CASSQEMLEGGVSDTQYF.